This entry lists 6 T cell receptor beta chains sequenced from one sample in a study of human T cells and chemical hapten exposure. TCRdb independently ran MiXCR on the RACE reads; one entry per CDR3 protein. The table has 150,000 to 200,000 distinct CDR3 sequences, 24% seen once; the top ten hold 2.5%. The time point: patch test 3, about 24 weeks after DPC sensitization. The treatment was: therapeutic diphenylcyclopropenone sensitization with weekly scalp DPC. The sequences come from whole blood, collected in connection with sensitization to the hapten diphenylcyclopropenone (DPC). These receptors originate from a middle-aged woman with alopecia areata. Some clones in this sample may be carry-over from other donors' samples.

The chain has TRBV20-1 and TRBJ2-7, with no clear D. The CDR3 is 10 residues long. Germline values: CDR1 DFQATT, CDR2 SNEGSKA (reference sequence). The V end lost 2 bases, the J end lost 5 bases, and 4 bases lay between the germline ends. The CDR3 loop reads CSARRHEQYF. CDR3 in DNA: TGCAGTGCTAGACGCCACGAGCAGTACTTC.

The chain joins TRBV19 to TRBJ2-1; 11 positions agree with TRBD2. V lost 7 bases, J lost 7 bases, and 9 bases stayed unmatched. This CDR3 is 15 amino acids long. The germline gives CDR1 LNHDA, CDR2 SQIVND (reference sequence). The DNA of the CDR3 is TGTGCCAGTACAAGACTAGCGGGATATGGGAATGAGCAGTTCTTC. The encoded protein is CASTRLAGYGNEQFF.

The chain employs TRBV6-1 and TRBJ2-2; no firm D call. The V end lost 6 bases, the J end lost 3 bases, and 14 bases lay between the germline ends. The CDR3 is 15 amino acids. The germline gives CDR1 MNHNS, CDR2 SASEGT. Here the CDR3 DNA reads TGTGCCAGCAGAGTCTCGGGTCTCGACACCGGGGAGCTGTTTTTT. Protein product: CASRVSGLDTGELFF.

This sequence joins TRBV6-1 and TRBJ1-2; 11 bases agree with TRBD1. J lost 5 bases, V lost 6 bases, and 5 bases had no gene match. Germline CDR1 reads MNHNS; CDR2 reads SASEGT. The CDR3 is 14 residues long. The CDR3 loop reads CASRRTGGVYGYTF. The CDR3 DNA follows: TGTGCCAGCAGAAGGACAGGGGGCGTGTATGGCTACACCTTC.

The V gene is TRBV2, the J gene TRBJ2-3, with D possibly matching TRBD1 (5 bases). The germline CDR1 and CDR2 sequences are SNHLY and FYNNEI. Trimming pared 4 bases from V and 3 bases from J, leaving 5 bases between. This CDR3 comprises 12 residues. The CDR3 is CASSAGTDTQYF. For the CDR3, the DNA is TGTGCCAGCAGTGCAGGGACAGATACGCAGTATTTT.

CDR3 region: CSAVTGRNEQFF. In DNA form, the CDR3 reads TGCAGCGCCGTGACAGGGAGAAATGAGCAGTTCTTC. V is TRBV29-1 and J is TRBJ2-1, with 7 positions matching TRBD1. CDR1 is SQVTM and CDR2 is ANQGSEA in the germline V gene. The CDR3 has 12 amino acids. Trimming at V came to 7 bases and at J to 7 bases, leaving 7 bases not matched to a gene.